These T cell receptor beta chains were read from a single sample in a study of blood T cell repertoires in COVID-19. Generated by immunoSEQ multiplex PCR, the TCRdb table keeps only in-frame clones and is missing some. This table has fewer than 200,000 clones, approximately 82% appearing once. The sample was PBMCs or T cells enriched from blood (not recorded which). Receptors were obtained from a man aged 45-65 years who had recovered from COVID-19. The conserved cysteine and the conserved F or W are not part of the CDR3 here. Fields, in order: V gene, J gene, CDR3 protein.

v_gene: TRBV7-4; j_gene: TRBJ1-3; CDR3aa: ASILPGTGKNTIY
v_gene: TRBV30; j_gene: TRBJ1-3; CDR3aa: AWSVPGSSGNTIY
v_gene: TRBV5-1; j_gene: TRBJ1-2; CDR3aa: ASSSGQGWGNYGYT
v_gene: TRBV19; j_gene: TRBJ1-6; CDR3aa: ASNTGQNNSPLH
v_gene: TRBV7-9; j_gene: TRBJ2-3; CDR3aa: ASSPIGQGAIDTQY
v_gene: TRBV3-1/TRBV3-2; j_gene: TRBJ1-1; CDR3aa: ASQGGTEAF
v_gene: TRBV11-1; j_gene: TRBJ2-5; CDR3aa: ASSLAASRETQY
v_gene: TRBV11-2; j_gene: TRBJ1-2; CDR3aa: ASSFGHGYT
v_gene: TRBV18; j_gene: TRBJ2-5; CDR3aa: ASSPLAGGQETQY
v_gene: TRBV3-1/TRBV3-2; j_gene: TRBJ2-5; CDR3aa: ASREGTGLDQETQY
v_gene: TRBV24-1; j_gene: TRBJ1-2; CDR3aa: ATSDTLYGYT
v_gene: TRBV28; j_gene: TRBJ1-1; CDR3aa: ASRQGQGQAF
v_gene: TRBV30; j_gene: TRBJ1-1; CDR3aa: AWSGGQLLMNTEAF
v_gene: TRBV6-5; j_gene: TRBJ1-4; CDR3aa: ASTPGYATNEKLF
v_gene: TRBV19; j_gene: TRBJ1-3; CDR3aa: ASSKQGVSGNTIY
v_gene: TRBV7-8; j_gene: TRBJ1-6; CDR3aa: ASREGRASSNSPLH
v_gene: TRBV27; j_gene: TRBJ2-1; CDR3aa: ASSPSGGWDEQF